This T cell receptor (beta chain) was identified during a study of T cells after posttransplantation cyclophosphamide. Germline V gene lookup returns CDR1 SEHNR and CDR2 FQNEAQ (reference sequence). Trimming cost V 1 base and J 6 bases, with 10 bases left between them. The CDR3 extends over 13 amino acids. This clone turned up a few times. Using immunoSEQ multiplex PCR, the repertoire was profiled, and TCRdb retains in-frame clones only, with some absent. This repertoire lists fewer than 35,000 clones without singletons; around 4.8% sits in the top ten. The sequenced sample was PBMCs. The rearrangement uses TRBV7-9 and TRBJ2-7; D gene unclear. The receptor's source is a woman in her 30s in good health and a related stem cell transplant donor. CDR3 sequence: CASSLGLRPEQYF. CDR3 nucleotide sequence: TGTGCCAGCAGCTTAGGGTTGAGGCCCGAGCAGTACTTC. Drawing the rest from reference TRBV7-9 and TRBJ2-7, the complete variable domain is DTGVSQNPRHKITKRGQNVTFRCDPISEHNRLYWYRQTLGQGPEFLTYFQNEAQLEKSRLLSDRFSAERPKGSFSTLEIQRTEQGDSAMYLCASSLGLRPEQYFGPGTRLTVT.